These 6 T cell receptor beta chains came from one sample sequenced in a study of T cell responses to AZD1222 COVID-19 vaccine. Method: immunoSEQ multiplex PCR; TCRdb's copy keeps in-frame clones and lacks some. This sample carries fewer than 200,000 clones, around nine tenths of them seen once, and the ten largest clones take roughly 4%. The sample here was peripheral blood, taken 28 days after the second dose of the MenACWY control vaccine. These receptors were collected from an adult who received the MenACWY meningococcal vaccine as a control.

V gene TRBV30 combines with J gene TRBJ1-5; D ambiguous. Germline CDR1 reads GTSNPN; CDR2 reads SVGIG (reference sequence). The CDR3 runs to 13 residues. The ends were cut back, 2 bases at V and 5 bases at J, with 10 bases in the middle. CDR3 DNA sequence: TGTGCCTGGAGTACCGGCGGCGATCAGCCCCAGCATTTT. Translated, it gives CAWSTGGDQPQHF.

This clone was picked up a small number of times. The chain is built from TRBV4-1 and TRBJ1-5; D is possibly TRBD1 (6 bases). Germline CDR1 reads MGHRA; CDR2 reads YSYEKL. The CDR3 is made up of 16 amino acids. The V gene lost 2 bases and the J gene lost 3 bases, with 14 bases spanning the gap. The CDR3 nucleotides read TGCGCCAGCAGCCAACTGACAGGCTGGGCCAATCAGCCCCAGCATTTT. Residues: CASSQLTGWANQPQHF.

The chain carries TRBV7-3 and TRBJ2-3; D gene uncertain. CDR1 is SGHTA and CDR2 is FQGTGA in the germline V gene. The CDR3 length is 14 residues. Trimming removed 6 bases at V and 1 base at J, with 11 bases between. CDR3 DNA: TGTGCCAGCAGTAAGGGCCTGGGCACAGATACGCAGTATTTT. It translates to CASSKGLGTDTQYF.

This clone was observed a handful of times. V is TRBV2 and J is TRBJ2-7, with 8 nucleotides matching TRBD1. V lost 6 bases to trimming and J lost 5 bases; unmatched junction nucleotides: 15. This CDR3 spans 16 amino acids. From germline, CDR1 is SNHLY and CDR2 FYNNEI. The CDR3 sequence: CASSLILRQGADEQYF. The CDR3 DNA sequence: TGTGCCAGCAGCCTCATATTGAGGCAGGGGGCCGACGAGCAGTACTTC.

The J gene is TRBJ1-1, the V gene TRBV5-1; D unclear. The germline CDR1 and CDR2 sequences are SGHRS and YFSETQ. Trimming took 0 bases from V and 6 from J, leaving 6 bases between them. This CDR3 is 12 amino acids long. CDR3 amino acids: CASSLGPPEAFF. DNA of the CDR3: TGCGCCAGCAGCTTGGGACCACCTGAAGCTTTCTTT.

The chain carries TRBV19 and TRBJ1-1; D is perhaps TRBD1 (5 bases). Germline V gene data show CDR1 as LNHDA and CDR2 as SQIVND (reference sequence). V shed 3 bases and J shed 4 bases, with 9 bases lying between them. The CDR3 extends over 13 amino acids. CDR3 DNA: TGTGCCAGTAGTATGCCGGGGGTCACTGAAGCTTTCTTT. This codes for CASSMPGVTEAFF.